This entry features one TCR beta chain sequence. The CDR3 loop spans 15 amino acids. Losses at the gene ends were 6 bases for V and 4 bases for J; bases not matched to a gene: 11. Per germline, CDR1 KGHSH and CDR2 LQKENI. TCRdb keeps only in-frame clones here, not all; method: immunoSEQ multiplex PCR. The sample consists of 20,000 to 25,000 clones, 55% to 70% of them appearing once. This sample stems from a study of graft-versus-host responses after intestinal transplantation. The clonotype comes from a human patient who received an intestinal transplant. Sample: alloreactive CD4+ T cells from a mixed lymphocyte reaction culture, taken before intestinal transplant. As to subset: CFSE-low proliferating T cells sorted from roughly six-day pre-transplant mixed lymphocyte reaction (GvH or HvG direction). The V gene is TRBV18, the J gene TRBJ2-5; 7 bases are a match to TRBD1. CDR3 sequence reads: CASSTGAWEGETQYF. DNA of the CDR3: TGTGCCAGCTCTACAGGGGCGTGGGAAGGAGAGACCCAGTACTTC.